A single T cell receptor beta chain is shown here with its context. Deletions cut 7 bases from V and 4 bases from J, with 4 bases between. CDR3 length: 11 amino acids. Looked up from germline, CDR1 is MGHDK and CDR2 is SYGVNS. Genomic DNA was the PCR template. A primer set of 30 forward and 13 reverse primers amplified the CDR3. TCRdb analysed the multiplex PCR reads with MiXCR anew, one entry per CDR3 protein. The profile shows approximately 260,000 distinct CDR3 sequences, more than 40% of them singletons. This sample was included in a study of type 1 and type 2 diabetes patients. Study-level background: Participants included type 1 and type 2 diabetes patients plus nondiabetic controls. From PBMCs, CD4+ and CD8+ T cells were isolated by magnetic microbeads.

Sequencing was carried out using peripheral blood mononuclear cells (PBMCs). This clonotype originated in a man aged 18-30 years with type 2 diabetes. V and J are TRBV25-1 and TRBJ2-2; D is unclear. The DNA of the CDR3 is TGTGCCAGCAATGGCACCGGGGAGCTGTTTTTT. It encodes CASNGTGELFF.